In its sample, the clone carrying this T cell receptor (beta chain) was seen a few times. Its antigen is currently unknown. The CDR3 extends over 16 amino acids. V gave up 4 bases and J gave up 4 bases; unmatched junction bases: 10. CDR1 and CDR2 (germline): MNHEY, SMNVEV (reference sequence). The data are from a study of response to subunit inactivated influenza vaccine. Study-level results: A suggestion made by the authors is that each seasonal influenza vaccination recruits few new T cells.

TCRdb called the RT-PCR reads again in MiXCR, with one record for every CDR3 protein. The sample has 400,000 to 650,000 distinct CDR3 sequences, about 7.2% seen once. The J gene is TRBJ1-2, the V gene TRBV27, with TRBD1 identical over 9 bases. The TCR originated in a man aged 45 to 70 who received an inactivated influenza vaccine. Sequences were derived from PBMCs from blood, sampled roughly 24 months after vaccination. The CDR3: CASSWQGQGHIYGYTF. The DNA for the CDR3 is TGTGCCAGCAGTTGGCAGGGACAGGGACATATCTATGGCTACACCTTC.